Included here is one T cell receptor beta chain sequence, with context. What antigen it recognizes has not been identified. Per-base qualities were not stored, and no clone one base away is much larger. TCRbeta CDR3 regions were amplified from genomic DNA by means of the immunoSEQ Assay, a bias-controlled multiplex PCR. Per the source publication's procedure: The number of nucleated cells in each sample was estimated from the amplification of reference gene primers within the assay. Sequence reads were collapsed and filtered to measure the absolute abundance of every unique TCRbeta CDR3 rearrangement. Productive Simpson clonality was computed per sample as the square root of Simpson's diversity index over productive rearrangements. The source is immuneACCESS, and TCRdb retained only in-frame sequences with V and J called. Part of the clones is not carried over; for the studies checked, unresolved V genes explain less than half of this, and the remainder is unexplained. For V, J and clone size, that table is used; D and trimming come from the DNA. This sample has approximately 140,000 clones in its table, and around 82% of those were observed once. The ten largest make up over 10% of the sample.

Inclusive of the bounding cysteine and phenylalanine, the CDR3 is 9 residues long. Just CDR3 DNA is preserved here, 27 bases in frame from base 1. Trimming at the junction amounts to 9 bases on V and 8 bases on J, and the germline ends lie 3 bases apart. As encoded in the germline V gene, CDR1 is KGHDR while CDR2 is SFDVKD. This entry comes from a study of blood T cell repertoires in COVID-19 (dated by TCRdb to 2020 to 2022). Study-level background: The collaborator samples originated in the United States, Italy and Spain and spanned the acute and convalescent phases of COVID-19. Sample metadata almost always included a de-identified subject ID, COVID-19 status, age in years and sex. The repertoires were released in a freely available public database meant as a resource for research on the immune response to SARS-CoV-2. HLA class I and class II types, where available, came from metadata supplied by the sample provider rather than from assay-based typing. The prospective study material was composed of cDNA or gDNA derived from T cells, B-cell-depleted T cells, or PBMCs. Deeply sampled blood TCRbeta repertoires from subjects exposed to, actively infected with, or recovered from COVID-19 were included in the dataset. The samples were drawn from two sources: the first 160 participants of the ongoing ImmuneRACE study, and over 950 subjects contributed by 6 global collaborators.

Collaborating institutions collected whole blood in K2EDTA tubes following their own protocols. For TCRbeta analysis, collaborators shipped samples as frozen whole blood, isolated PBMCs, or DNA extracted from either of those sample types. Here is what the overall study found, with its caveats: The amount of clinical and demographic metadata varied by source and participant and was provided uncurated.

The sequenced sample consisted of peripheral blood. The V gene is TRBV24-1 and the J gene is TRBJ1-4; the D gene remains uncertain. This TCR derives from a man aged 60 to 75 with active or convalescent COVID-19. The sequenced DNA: TGTGCCACCGCGGAAAAACTGTTTTTT. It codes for CATAEKLFF.